The 29 T cell receptor beta chains reported below all come from one sample, sequenced in a study of cytomegalovirus exposure and HLA in healthy donors. With 60 Vbeta and 13 Jbeta primers, the PCR was carried out. Profiling relied on immunoSEQ multiplex PCR, and the TCRdb table lists in-frame clones only, not all of them. The sample holds 90,000 to 140,000 clones, around 63% seen once. Sequencing was done on a sample of PBMCs. The receptors shown here come from a man under 40 in good health and CMV-seronegative.

The J gene is TRBJ2-7, the V gene TRBV30; 10 positions agree with TRBD1. The CDR3 totals 14 residues. Germline V lookup: CDR1 GTSNPN, CDR2 SVGIG (reference sequence). With V trimmed by 7 bases and J by 7 bases, 13 bases remained unmatched. The CDR3 is CASEGTGVKGEQYF. Written as DNA, the CDR3 is TGTGCCTCCGAAGGGACAGGGGTAAAAGGGGAGCAGTACTTC.

The rearrangement links TRBV11-1 to TRBJ2-7; TRBD2 is a possible D gene (6 bases). The ends were cut back, 1 base at V and 3 bases at J, with 16 bases in the middle. The CDR3 covers 16 residues. Germline-derived CDR1 and CDR2 are SGHAT and FQDESV (reference sequence). Here the CDR3 DNA reads TGTGCCAGCAGCTTAGGCCGGGACTCACTGATCTACGAGCAGTACTTC. It encodes CASSLGRDSLIYEQYF.

In this sample, this clone turned up a few times. The V call is TRBV28, the J call TRBJ1-1; 7 positions match TRBD1. The CDR3 contains 16 residues. Germline trimming cut 2 bases from V and 2 bases from J; bases unmatched to any gene: 8. Per germline, CDR1 MDHEN and CDR2 SYDVKM. The CDR3 region is CASSLGTVLGNTEAFF. Written as DNA, the CDR3 is TGTGCCAGCAGTTTAGGGACAGTATTAGGCAACACTGAAGCTTTCTTT.

The sample holds a few counts of this clone. J is TRBJ2-1 and V is TRBV7-9, with 10 bases that match TRBD2. The CDR3 is 16 amino acids. Looked up from germline, CDR1 is SEHNR and CDR2 is FQNEAQ (reference sequence). The V gene end was trimmed by 10 bases and the J gene end by 8 bases; junction bases not matched to a gene: 17. CDR3 protein: CATPVLASGRWDEQFF. The CDR3 DNA follows: TGTGCCACCCCTGTGTTGGCTAGCGGGAGATGGGATGAGCAGTTCTTC.

The CDR3 coding sequence is TGTGCCAGCAGCGGGGCTCTATTTGAGCAGTTCTTC. This gives the protein CASSGALFEQFF. This chain links TRBV11-2 with TRBJ2-1; D perhaps matches TRBD1 (5 bases). This CDR3 contains 12 residues. Trimming stripped 5 bases from V and 9 bases from J, with 11 bases between. Per the germline V gene, CDR1 is SGHAT and CDR2 is FQNNGV.

This chain links TRBV18 with TRBJ1-3; D gene unclear. Deletions cut 5 bases from V and 2 bases from J, with 10 bases between. Germline CDR1 is KGHSH and CDR2 is LQKENI. This CDR3 contains 14 residues. The CDR3 sequence is CASSTSGTGNTIYF. CDR3 DNA: TGTGCCAGCTCAACTTCCGGGACTGGAAACACCATATATTTT.

The rearrangement links TRBV7-9 to TRBJ1-1; no definite D call. Germline-derived CDR1 and CDR2 are SEHNR and FQNEAQ (reference sequence). This CDR3 comprises 11 residues. V was cut by 5 bases and J by 4 bases, with 5 bases left in between. CDR3 DNA: TGTGCCAGCAGCCGGGGCACTGAAGCTTTCTTT. Amino acid sequence: CASSRGTEAFF.

This clone was detected only a few times. Mismatch with germline at one junction end may stem from a read error. The chain carries TRBV7-7 and TRBJ1-5; D remains unclear. Germline loops: CDR1 SSHAT, CDR2 FNYEAQ (reference sequence). The CDR3 loop spans 13 amino acids. The CDR3: CASSLAIGQPQHF. The CDR3 DNA reads TGTGCTAGCAGCTTAGCGATCGGTCAGCCCCAGCATTTT.

A few counts support this clone. The chain carries TRBV28 and TRBJ1-5; D uncertain. The CDR3 is 14 amino acids. Trimming pared 3 bases from V and 10 bases from J, leaving 16 bases between. Germline assignment: CDR1 MDHEN and CDR2 SYDVKM. The chain's CDR3 is CASSLDPSNRPQHF. In DNA form, the CDR3 reads TGTGCCAGCAGTTTGGACCCTAGCAATCGACCCCAGCATTTT.

V usage is TRBV5-1 and J usage is TRBJ1-4, with a weak D call TRBD1 (6 bases). This CDR3 has 14 residues. V shed 2 bases and J shed 5 bases, with 10 bases lying between them. Germline V lookup: CDR1 SGHRS, CDR2 YFSETQ. CDR3: CASSFAGVNEKLFF. The CDR3 DNA reads as TGCGCCAGCAGCTTTGCAGGGGTGAATGAAAAACTGTTTTTT.

The chain has TRBV25-1 and TRBJ1-1; D is undetermined. V was shortened by 5 bases and J by 4 bases, with 11 bases between the two germline ends. CDR3 length: 13 amino acids. CDR1 is MGHDK and CDR2 is SYGVNS in the germline V gene. In DNA form, the CDR3 reads TGTGCCAGCAGTCTAACTGGTGGCACTGAAGCTTTCTTT. Protein product: CASSLTGGTEAFF.

CDR3 protein: CASSYLSGDGYTF. The CDR3 nucleotides are TGTGCCAGCAGTTACCTTTCCGGGGATGGCTACACCTTC. The chain employs TRBV6-5 and TRBJ1-2, with D uncertain. Deletions cut 2 bases from V and 6 bases from J, with 10 bases between. Looked up from germline, CDR1 is MNHEY and CDR2 is SVGAGI. The CDR3 runs 13 residues.

The CDR3 DNA reads as TGTGCCATCAGTGGAGGCGTTGGAACCGGGGAGCTGTTTTTT. Protein sequence: CAISGGVGTGELFF. V gene TRBV10-3 combines with J gene TRBJ2-2, with D hard to call. Germline V CDR1 and CDR2: ENHRY, SYGVKD. The CDR3 has 14 residues. V lost 4 bases and J lost 5, with 11 bases in between.

V and J are TRBV5-6 and TRBJ1-1, with a possible D match to TRBD1 (6 bases). CDR3 length: 17 amino acids. V lost 3 bases and J lost 0, with 18 bases in between. Germline V CDR1 and CDR2: SGHDT, YYEEEE. CDR3: CASSSLGQGRMNTEAFF. In DNA form, the CDR3 reads TGTGCCAGCAGCTCGCTGGGGCAGGGGAGAATGAACACTGAAGCTTTCTTT.

In its sample, this clone was seen a few times. The genes are TRBV7-9 and TRBJ1-4; the match to TRBD1 covers 7 bases. The junction had 7 bases not matched to a gene; V was cut back by 5 bases and J by 13 bases. Germline values: CDR1 SEHNR, CDR2 FQNEAQ (reference sequence). The CDR3 runs 12 residues. CDR3 DNA: TGTGCCAGCAGCGACAGGGTTACAGGACTGTTTTTT. Translated, it gives CASSDRVTGLFF.

The rearrangement links TRBV7-9 to TRBJ2-4; a weak D match, TRBD2 (6 bases). This CDR3 has 18 amino acids. In germline, CDR1 is SEHNR, CDR2 FQNEAQ (reference sequence). Trimming removed 5 bases at V and 0 bases at J, with 20 bases between. CDR3 nucleotides: TGTGCCAGCAGCGCGCGGTGGGGCGGGGACTCAGCCAAAAACATTCAGTACTTC. Its translation: CASSARWGGDSAKNIQYF.

J is TRBJ1-3 and V is TRBV10-3; 9 bases align to TRBD1. Germline values: CDR1 ENHRY, CDR2 SYGVKD. The CDR3 is 15 amino acids. J lost 9 bases, V lost 8 bases, and 14 bases had no gene match. The CDR3 here is CAIWRRDREWATIYF. CDR3 nucleotide sequence: TGTGCCATCTGGCGCCGGGACAGGGAATGGGCCACCATATATTTT.

This rearrangement joins TRBV30 to TRBJ2-7; TRBD2 aligns across 13 bases. This CDR3 comprises 17 residues. Germline CDR1 GTSNPN, CDR2 SVGIG (reference sequence). V was pared by 2 bases and J by 6 bases, with 13 bases of the junction left unmatched. The CDR3 DNA reads TGTGCCTGGAGTTCCCCCGGACTAGCGGGAGTTTTGGGCGAGCAGTACTTC. As protein: CAWSSPGLAGVLGEQYF. Using reference TRBV30 and TRBJ2-7 for the parts outside the CDR3, the full variable domain is SQTIHQWPATLVQPVGSPLSLECTVEGTSNPNLYWYRQAAGRGLQLLFYSVGIGQISSEVPQNLSASRPQDRQFILSSKKLLLSDSGFYLCAWSSPGLAGVLGEQYFGPGTRLTVT.

This clone showed up just once. The gene calls are TRBV5-1 and TRBJ2-7; D is possibly TRBD2 (5 bases). The CDR3 is 17 amino acids. Deletions cut 1 base from V and 1 base from J, with 18 bases between. Germline V gene data show CDR1 as SGHRS and CDR2 as YFSETQ. The CDR3 DNA reads TGCGCCAGCAGCTTGTCTAGCTCCAGACATGAATCCTACGAGCAGTACTTC. This sequence encodes CASSLSSSRHESYEQYF.

The J gene is TRBJ1-6, the V gene TRBV7-9; TRBD1 matches 7 bases. CDR1 SEHNR and CDR2 FQNEAQ come from the germline V gene (reference sequence). The CDR3 spans 14 residues. Losses at the gene ends were 5 bases for V and 6 bases for J; bases not matched to a gene: 4. The CDR3 protein is CASSLGTANSPLHF. CDR3 in DNA: TGTGCCAGCAGCCTCGGGACAGCTAATTCACCCCTCCACTTT. Combining the CDR3 with reference TRBV7-9 and TRBJ1-6 gives the whole variable domain DTGVSQNPRHKITKRGQNVTFRCDPISEHNRLYWYRQTLGQGPEFLTYFQNEAQLEKSRLLSDRFSAERPKGSFSTLEIQRTEQGDSAMYLCASSLGTANSPLHFGNGTRLTVT.

Only a few counts were recorded for this clone. This chain joins TRBV15 and TRBJ2-2; maybe TRBD2 (5 bases). Germline V CDR1 and CDR2: LNHNV, YYDKDF (reference sequence). The CDR3 is made up of 18 amino acids. The V and J ends lost 2 bases and 0 bases respectively, with 16 bases between them. The CDR3 here is CATSRPLAEDANTGELFF. Here the CDR3 DNA reads TGTGCCACCAGCAGACCTCTGGCGGAGGATGCGAACACCGGGGAGCTGTTTTTT. The variable domain in full, with the rest retrieved from reference TRBV15 and TRBJ2-2, is DAMVIQNPRYQVTQFGKPVTLSCSQTLNHNVMYWYQQKSSQAPKLLFHYYDKDFNNEADTPDNFQSRRPNTSFCFLDIRSPGLGDTAMYLCATSRPLAEDANTGELFFGEGSRLTVL.

This chain joins TRBV7-2 and TRBJ2-2; TRBD1 might be the D (5 bases). Germline lookup yields CDR1 SGHTA and CDR2 FQGNSA. V gave up 0 bases and J gave up 4 bases, with 15 bases separating them. This CDR3 region has 17 residues. CDR3 DNA sequence: TGTGCCAGCAGCTTAGCGTTGGTAACAGGCCGCACCGGGGAGCTGTTTTTT. Its protein product is CASSLALVTGRTGELFF.

This chain joins TRBV6-6 and TRBJ1-5; weak D call: TRBD1 (5 bases). Germline values: CDR1 MNHNY, CDR2 SVGAGI (reference sequence). V dropped 10 bases and J dropped 7 bases, with 17 bases sitting between them. The CDR3 runs to 13 residues. CDR3 in amino acids: CANGIRGGQPQHF. The CDR3 DNA reads TGTGCCAACGGAATTAGGGGCGGCCAGCCCCAGCATTTT.

The chain links TRBV5-1 to TRBJ2-7; possible D gene TRBD1, 5 bases. CDR1 SGHRS and CDR2 YFSETQ come from the germline V gene. The CDR3 length is 15 residues. V gave up 0 bases and J gave up 1 base, with 11 bases separating them. The CDR3 region has the DNA TGCGCCAGCAGCTTGGGGGGCAGCCGGTCCTACGAGCAGTACTTC. Encoded protein: CASSLGGSRSYEQYF.

The chain is built from TRBV10-1 and TRBJ1-2, with 7 bases matching TRBD1. Trimming at V came to 3 bases and at J to 6 bases, leaving 16 bases not matched to a gene. The CDR3 has 17 residues. Per germline, CDR1 WNHNN and CDR2 SYGVQD (reference sequence). Here the CDR3 reads CASSDPGTARVAHGYTF. In DNA form, the CDR3 reads TGCGCCAGCAGTGACCCCGGGACAGCCAGAGTAGCGCATGGCTACACCTTC.

This rearrangement joins TRBV19 to TRBJ1-2; 10 bases are shared with TRBD1. Losses at the gene ends were 4 bases for V and 5 bases for J; bases not matched to a gene: 7. This CDR3 is built from 15 residues. Germline V gene lookup returns CDR1 LNHDA and CDR2 SQIVND (reference sequence). CDR3 in DNA: TGTGCCAGTAGTACCACAGGGACAGGGGTGTATGGCTACACCTTC. This translates into CASSTTGTGVYGYTF.

This clone appeared once. The chain employs TRBV19 and TRBJ1-2; D ambiguous. Germline V gene data show CDR1 as LNHDA and CDR2 as SQIVND (reference sequence). The V end was cut by 2 bases, the J end by 2 bases, with 6 bases between. The CDR3 runs to 13 residues. In DNA form, the CDR3 reads TGTGCCAGTAGTATAAGCGGAAACTATGGCTACACCTTC. Its translation is CASSISGNYGYTF.

The chain joins TRBV6-5 to TRBJ1-1, with unresolved D. V was clipped by 0 bases and J by 5 bases, with 13 bases between them. Germline V gene data show CDR1 as MNHEY and CDR2 as SVGAGI. CDR3 length: 15 amino acids. The CDR3 protein is CASSYSSRRVTEAFF. CDR3 nucleotides: TGTGCCAGCAGTTACTCGTCCAGGAGGGTGACTGAAGCTTTCTTT.

V usage is TRBV27 and J usage is TRBJ2-1; unclear D gene. The CDR3 totals 15 residues. V was trimmed by 5 bases and J by 4 bases, leaving 15 bases between them. Germline V gene data show CDR1 as MNHEY and CDR2 as SMNVEV (reference sequence). The CDR3 loop is CASSLSSTPYNEQFF. CDR3 coding DNA: TGTGCCAGCAGTCTTTCTAGTACACCTTACAATGAGCAGTTCTTC.